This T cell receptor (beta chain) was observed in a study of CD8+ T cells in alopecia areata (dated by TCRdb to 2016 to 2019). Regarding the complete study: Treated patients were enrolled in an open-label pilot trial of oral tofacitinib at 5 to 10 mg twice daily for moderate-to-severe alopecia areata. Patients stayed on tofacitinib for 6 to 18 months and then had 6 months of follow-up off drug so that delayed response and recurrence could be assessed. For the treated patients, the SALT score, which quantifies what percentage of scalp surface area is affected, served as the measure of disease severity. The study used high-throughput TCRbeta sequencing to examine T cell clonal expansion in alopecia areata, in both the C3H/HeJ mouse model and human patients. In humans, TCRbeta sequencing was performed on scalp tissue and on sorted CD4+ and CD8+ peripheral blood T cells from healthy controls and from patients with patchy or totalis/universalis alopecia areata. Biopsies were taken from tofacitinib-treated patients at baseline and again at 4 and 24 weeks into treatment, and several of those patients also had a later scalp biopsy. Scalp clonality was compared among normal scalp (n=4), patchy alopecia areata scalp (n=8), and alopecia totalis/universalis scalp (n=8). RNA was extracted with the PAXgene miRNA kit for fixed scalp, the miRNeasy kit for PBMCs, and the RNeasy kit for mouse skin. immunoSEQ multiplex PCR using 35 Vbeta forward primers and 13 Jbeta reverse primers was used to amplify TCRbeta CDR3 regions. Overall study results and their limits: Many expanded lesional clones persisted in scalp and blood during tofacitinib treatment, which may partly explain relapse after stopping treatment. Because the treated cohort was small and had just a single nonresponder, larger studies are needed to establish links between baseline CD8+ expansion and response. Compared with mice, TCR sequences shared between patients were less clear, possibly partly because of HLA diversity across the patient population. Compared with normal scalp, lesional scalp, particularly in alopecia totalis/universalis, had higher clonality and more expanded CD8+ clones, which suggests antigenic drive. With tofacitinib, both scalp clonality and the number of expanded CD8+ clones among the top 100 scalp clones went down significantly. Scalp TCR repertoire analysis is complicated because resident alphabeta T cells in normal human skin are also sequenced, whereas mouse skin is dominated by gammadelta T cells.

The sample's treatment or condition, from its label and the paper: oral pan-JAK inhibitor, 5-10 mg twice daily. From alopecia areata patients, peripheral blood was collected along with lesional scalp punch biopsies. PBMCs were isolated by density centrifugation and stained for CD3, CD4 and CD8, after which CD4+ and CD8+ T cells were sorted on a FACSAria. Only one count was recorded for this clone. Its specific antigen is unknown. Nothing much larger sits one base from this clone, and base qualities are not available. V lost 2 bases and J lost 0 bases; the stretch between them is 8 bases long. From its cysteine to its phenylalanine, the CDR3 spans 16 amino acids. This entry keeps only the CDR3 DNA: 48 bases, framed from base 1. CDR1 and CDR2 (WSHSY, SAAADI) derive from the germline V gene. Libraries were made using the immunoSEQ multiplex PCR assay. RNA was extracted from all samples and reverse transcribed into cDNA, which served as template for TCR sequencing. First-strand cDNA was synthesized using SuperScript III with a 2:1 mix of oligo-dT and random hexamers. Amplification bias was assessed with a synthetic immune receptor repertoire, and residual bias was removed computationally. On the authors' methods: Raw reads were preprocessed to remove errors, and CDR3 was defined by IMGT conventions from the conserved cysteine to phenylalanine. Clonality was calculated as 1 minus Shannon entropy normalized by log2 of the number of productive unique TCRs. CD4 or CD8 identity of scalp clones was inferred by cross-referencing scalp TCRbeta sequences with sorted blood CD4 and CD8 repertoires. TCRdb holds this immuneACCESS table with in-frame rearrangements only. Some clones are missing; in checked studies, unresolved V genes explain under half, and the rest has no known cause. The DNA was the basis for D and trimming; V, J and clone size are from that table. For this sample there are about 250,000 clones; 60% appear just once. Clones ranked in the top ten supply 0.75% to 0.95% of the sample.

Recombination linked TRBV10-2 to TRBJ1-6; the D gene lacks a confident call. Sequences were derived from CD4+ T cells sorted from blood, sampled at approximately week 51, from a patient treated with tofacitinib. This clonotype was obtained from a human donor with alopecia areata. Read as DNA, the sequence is TGCGCCAGCAGTGAGATTTGGAGCTCCTATAATTCACCCCTCCACTTT. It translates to CASSEIWSSYNSPLHF.